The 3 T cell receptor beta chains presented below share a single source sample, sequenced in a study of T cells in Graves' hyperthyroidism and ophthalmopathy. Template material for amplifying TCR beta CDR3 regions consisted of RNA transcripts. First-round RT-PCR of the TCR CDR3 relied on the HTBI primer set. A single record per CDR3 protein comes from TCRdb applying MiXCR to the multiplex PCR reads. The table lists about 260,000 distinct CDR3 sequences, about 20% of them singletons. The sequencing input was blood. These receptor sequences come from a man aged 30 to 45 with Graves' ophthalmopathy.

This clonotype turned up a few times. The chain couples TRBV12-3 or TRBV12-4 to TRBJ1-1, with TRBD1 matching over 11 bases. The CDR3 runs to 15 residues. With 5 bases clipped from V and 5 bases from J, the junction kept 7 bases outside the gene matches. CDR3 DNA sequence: TGTGCCAGCAGTATACGGACAGGGGGCAGGACTGAAGCTTTCTTT. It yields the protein CASSIRTGGRTEAFF.

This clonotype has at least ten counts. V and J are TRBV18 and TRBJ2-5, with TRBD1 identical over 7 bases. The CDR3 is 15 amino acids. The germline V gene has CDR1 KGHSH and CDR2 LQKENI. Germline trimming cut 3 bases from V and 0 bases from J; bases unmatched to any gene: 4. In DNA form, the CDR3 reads TGTGCCAGCTCACCCCAGACAGGGTACCAAGAGACCCAGTACTTC. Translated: CASSPQTGYQETQYF.

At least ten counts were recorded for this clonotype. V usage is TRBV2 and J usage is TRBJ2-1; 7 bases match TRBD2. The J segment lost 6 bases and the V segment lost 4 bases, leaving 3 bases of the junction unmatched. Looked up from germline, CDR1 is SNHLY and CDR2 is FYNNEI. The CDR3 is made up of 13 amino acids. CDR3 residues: CASSGGGSNEQFF. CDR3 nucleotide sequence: TGTGCCAGCAGTGGGGGGGGGAGCAATGAGCAGTTCTTC.